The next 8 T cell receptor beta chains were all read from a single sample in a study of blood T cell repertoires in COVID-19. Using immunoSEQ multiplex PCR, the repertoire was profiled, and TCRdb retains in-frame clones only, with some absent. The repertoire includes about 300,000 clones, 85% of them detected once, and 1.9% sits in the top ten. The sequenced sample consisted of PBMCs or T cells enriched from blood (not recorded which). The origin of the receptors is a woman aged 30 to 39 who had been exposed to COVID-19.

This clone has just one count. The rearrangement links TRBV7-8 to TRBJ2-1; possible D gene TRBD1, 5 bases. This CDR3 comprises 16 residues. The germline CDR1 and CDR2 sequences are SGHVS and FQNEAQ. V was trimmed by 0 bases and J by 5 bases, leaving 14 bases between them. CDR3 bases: TGTGCCAGCAGCTTAGCGTCGCACAGGTCCGACAATGAGCAGTTCTTC. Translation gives CASSLASHRSDNEQFF.

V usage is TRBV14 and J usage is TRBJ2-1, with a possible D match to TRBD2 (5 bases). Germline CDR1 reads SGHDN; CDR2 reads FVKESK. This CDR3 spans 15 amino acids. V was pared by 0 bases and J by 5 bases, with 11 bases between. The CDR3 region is CASSQERGFNNEQFF. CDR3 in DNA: TGTGCCAGCAGCCAAGAGCGAGGGTTCAACAATGAGCAGTTCTTC.

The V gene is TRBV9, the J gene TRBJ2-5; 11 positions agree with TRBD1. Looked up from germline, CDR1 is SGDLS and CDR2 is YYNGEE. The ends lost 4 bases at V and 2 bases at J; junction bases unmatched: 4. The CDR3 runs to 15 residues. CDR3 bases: TGTGCCAGCAGCATTGGGACAGGGGGGCAAGAGACCCAGTACTTC. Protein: CASSIGTGGQETQYF.

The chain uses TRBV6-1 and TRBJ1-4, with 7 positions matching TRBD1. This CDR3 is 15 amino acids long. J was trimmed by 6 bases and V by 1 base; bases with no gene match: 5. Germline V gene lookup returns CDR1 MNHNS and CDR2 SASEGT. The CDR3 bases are TGTGCCAGCAGTGAAGGATCCAGGGGGGATGAAAAACTGTTTTTT. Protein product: CASSEGSRGDEKLFF.

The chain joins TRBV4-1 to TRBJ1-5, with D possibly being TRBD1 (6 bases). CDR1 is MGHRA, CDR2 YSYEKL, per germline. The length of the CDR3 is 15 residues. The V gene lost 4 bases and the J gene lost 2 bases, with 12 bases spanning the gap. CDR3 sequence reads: CASSLIRGGNQPQHF. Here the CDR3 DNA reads TGCGCCAGCAGCCTAATCAGGGGAGGCAATCAGCCCCAGCATTTT.

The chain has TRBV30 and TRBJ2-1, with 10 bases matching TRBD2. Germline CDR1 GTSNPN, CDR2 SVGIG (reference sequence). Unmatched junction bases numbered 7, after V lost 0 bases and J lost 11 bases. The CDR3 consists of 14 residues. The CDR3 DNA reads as TGTGCCTGGAGTGTGTCGCTAGCGGGGGTAAAGCAGTTCTTC. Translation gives CAWSVSLAGVKQFF. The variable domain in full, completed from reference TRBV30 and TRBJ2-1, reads SQTIHQWPATLVQPVGSPLSLECTVEGTSNPNLYWYRQAAGRGLQLLFYSVGIGQISSEVPQNLSASRPQDRQFILSSKKLLLSDSGFYLCAWSVSLAGVKQFFGPGTRLTVL.

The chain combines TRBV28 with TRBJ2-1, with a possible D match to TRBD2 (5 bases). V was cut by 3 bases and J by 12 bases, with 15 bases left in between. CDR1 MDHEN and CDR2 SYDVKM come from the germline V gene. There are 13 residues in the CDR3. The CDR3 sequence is CASSFQRSRRQFF. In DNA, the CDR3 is TGTGCCAGCAGTTTCCAGCGGTCACGGAGGCAGTTCTTC.

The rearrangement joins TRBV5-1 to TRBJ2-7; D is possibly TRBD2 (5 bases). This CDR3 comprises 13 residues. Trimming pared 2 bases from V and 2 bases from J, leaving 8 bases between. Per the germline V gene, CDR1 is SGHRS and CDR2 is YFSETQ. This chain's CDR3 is CASSFRRTYEQYF. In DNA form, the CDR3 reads TGCGCCAGCAGCTTTAGGAGGACCTACGAGCAGTACTTC.